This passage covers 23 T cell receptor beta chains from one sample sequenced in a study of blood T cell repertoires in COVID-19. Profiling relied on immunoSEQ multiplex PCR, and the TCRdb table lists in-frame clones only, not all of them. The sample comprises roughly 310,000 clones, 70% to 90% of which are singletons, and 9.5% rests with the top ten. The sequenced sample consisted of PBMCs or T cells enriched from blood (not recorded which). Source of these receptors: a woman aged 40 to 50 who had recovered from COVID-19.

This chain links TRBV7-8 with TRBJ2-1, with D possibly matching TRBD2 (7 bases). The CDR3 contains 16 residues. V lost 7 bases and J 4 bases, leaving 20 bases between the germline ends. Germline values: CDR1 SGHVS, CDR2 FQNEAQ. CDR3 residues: CASTREGGGWYNEQFF. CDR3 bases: TGTGCCAGCACCCGAGAGGGAGGGGGATGGTACAATGAGCAGTTCTTC.

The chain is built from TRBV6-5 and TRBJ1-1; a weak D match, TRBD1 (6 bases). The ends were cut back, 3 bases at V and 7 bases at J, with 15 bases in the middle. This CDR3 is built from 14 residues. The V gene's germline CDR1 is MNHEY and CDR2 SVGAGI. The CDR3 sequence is CASSYPGAGVEAFF. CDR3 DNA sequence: TGTGCCAGCAGTTATCCAGGGGCGGGGGTTGAAGCTTTCTTT.

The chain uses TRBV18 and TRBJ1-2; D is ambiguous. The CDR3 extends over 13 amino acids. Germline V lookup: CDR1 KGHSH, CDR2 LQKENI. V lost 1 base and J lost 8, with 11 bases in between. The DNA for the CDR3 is TGTGCCAGCTCACCACGGGGAGAAGGAGGCTACACCTTC. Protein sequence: CASSPRGEGGYTF.

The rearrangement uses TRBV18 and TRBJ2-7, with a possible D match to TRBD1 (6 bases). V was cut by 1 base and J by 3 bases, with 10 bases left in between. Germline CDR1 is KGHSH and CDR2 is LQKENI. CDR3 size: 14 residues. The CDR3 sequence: CASSPLDSFYEQYF. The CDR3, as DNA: TGTGCCAGCTCACCACTGGACAGTTTCTACGAGCAGTACTTC.

The CDR3 loop is CAKDSGGRNTEAFF. CDR3 DNA: TGTGCCAAAGACTCAGGGGGGAGAAACACTGAAGCTTTCTTT. The J gene is TRBJ1-1, the V gene TRBV30, with TRBD1 matching over 7 bases. Germline CDR1 GTSNPN, CDR2 SVGIG (reference sequence). J was trimmed by 2 bases and V by 8 bases; bases with no gene match: 11. CDR3 length equals 14 residues.

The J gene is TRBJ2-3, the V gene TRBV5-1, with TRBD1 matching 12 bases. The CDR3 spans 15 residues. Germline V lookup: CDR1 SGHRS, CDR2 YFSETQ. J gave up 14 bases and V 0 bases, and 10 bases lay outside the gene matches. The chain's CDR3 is CASSLGPGTGGVWYF. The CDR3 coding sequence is TGCGCCAGCAGCTTGGGGCCCGGGACAGGGGGCGTGTGGTATTTT.

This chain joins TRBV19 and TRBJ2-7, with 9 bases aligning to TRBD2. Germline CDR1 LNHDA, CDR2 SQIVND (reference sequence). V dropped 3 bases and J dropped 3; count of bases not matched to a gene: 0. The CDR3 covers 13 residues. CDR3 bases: TGTGCCAGTAGTATTAGCGGGAGCTACGAGCAGTACTTC. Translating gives CASSISGSYEQYF.

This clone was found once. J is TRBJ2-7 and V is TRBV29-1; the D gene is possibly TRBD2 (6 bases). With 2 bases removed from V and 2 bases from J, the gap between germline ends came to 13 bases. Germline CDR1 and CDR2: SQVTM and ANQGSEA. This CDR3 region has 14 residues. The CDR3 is CSVELEGIPYEQYF. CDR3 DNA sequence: TGCAGCGTTGAACTGGAGGGTATCCCCTACGAGCAGTACTTC.

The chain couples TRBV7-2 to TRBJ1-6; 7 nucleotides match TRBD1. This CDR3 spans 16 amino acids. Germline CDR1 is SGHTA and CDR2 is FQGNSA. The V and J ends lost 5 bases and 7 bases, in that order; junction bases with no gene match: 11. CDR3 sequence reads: CASSPRGQGNNSPLHF. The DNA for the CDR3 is TGTGCCAGCAGCCCGAGGGGGCAGGGCAACAATTCACCCCTCCACTTT.

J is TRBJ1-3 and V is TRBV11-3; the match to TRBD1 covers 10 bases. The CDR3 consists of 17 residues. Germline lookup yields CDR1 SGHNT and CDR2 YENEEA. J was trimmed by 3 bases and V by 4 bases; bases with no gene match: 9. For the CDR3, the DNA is TGTGCCAGCAGCTCCAGAGGGACAGGGGAGTTTGGAAACACCATATATTTT. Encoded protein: CASSSRGTGEFGNTIYF.

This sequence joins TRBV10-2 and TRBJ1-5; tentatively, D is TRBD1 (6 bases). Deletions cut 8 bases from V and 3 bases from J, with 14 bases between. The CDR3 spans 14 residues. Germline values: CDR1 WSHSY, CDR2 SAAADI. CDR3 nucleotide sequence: TGCGCCAGCGGGAATAGGGGGTCCAATCAGCCCCAGCATTTT. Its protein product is CASGNRGSNQPQHF.

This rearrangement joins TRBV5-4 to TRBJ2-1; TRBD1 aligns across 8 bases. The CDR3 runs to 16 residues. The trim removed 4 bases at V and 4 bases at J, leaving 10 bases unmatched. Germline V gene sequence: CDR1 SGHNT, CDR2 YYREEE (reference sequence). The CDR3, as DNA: TGTGCCAGCAGCGTAACGGGACAGGTTTGGTACAATGAGCAGTTCTTC. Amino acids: CASSVTGQVWYNEQFF. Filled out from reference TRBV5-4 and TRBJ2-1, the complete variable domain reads ETGVTQSPTHLIKTRGQQVTLRCSSQSGHNTVSWYQQALGQGPQFIFQYYREEENGRGNFPPRFSGLQFPNYSSELNVNALELDDSALYLCASSVTGQVWYNEQFFGPGTRLTVL.

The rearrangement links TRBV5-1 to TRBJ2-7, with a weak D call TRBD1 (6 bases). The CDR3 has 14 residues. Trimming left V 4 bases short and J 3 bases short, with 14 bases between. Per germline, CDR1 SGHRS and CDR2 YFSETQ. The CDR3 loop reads CASSPDSLGYEQYF. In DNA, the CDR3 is TGCGCCAGCAGCCCGGACAGTTTGGGCTACGAGCAGTACTTC.

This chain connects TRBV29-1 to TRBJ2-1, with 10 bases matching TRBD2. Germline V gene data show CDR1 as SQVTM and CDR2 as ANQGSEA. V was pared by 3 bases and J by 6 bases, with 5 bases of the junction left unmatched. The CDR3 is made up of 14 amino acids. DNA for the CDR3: TGCAGCGTTGAGGGGCTAGCGGGGGTCAATGAGCAGTTCTTC. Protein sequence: CSVEGLAGVNEQFF.

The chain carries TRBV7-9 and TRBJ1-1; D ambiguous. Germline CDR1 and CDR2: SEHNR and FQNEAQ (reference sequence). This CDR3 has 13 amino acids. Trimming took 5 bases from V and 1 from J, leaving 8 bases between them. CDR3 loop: CASSLQENTEAFF. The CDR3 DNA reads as TGTGCCAGCAGCCTCCAGGAGAACACTGAAGCTTTCTTT.

CDR3 coding DNA: TGTGCCAGCAGCTTTGGCGAGACTAGCACAGATACGCAGTATTTT. This encodes CASSFGETSTDTQYF. The V gene is TRBV11-3, the J gene TRBJ2-3; D remains ambiguous. V lost 3 bases to trimming and J lost 0 bases, with 10 bases between them. Germline loops: CDR1 SGHNT, CDR2 YENEEA. The CDR3 has 15 residues.

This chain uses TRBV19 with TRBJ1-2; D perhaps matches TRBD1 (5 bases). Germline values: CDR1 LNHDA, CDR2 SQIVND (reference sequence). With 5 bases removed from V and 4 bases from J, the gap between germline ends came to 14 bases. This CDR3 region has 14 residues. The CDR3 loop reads CASSLGAGIYGYTF. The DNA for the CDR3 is TGTGCCAGTAGTCTAGGGGCCGGCATCTATGGCTACACCTTC.

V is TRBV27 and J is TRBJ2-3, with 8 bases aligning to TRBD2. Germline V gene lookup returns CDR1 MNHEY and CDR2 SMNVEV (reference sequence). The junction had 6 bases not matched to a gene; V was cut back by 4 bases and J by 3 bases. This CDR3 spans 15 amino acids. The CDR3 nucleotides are TGTGCCAGCAGTTCAGCGGGAGTGCGGACAGATACGCAGTATTTT. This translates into CASSSAGVRTDTQYF.

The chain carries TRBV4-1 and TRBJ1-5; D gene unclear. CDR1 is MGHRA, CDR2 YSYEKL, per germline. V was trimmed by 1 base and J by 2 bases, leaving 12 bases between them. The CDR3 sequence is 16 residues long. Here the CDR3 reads CASSQGGVRGNQPQHF. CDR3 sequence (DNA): TGCGCCAGCAGCCAAGGCGGGGTGAGGGGCAATCAGCCCCAGCATTTT.

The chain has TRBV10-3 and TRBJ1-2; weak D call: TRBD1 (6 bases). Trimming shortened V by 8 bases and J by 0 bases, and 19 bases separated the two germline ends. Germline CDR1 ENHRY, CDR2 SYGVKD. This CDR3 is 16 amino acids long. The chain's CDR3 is CAISRDIGGTNYGYTF. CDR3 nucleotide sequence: TGTGCCATCTCCCGGGACATCGGAGGAACTAACTATGGCTACACCTTC.

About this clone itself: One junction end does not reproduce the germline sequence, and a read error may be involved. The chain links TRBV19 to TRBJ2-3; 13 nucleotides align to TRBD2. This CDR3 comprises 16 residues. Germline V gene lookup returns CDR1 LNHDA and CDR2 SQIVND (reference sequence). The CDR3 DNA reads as TGTGCCAGTAGCAGAACTAGCGGGGGGGCCATAGATACACAGTATTTT. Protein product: CASSRTSGGAIDTQYF.

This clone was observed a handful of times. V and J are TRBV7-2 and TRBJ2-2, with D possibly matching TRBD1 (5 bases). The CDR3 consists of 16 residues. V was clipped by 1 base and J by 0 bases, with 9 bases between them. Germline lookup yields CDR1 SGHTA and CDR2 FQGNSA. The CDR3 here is CASSLVGPANTGELFF. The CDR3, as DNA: TGTGCCAGCAGCTTAGTGGGGCCAGCGAACACCGGGGAGCTGTTTTTT. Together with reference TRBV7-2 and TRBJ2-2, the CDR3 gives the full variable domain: GAGVSQSPSNKVTEKGKDVELRCDPISGHTALYWYRQSLGQGLEFLIYFQGNSAPDKSGLPSDRFSAERTGGSVSTLTIQRTQQEDSAVYLCASSLVGPANTGELFFGEGSRLTVL.

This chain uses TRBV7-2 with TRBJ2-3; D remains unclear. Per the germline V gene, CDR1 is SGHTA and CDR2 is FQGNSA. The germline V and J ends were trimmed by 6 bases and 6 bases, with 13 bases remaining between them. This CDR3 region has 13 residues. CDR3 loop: CASRGPSSDTQYF. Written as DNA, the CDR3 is TGTGCCAGCAGGGGCCCCTCGTCTGATACGCAGTATTTT.